This T cell receptor (delta chain) was profiled in a study of gamma-delta chains in newborns, infants, children. Study background: Microbial exposure reportedly drives polyclonal innate γδ T cell expansion after birth.

About this clone: An end of the junction differs from the germline gene, which may be a read error.

TCRdb re-analyzed the reads via CATT. Of roughly 4,700 delta-chain clones detected, roughly 2.8% appear once; the ten largest clones hold around 13%. From germline, CDR1 is GEAIGNYY and CDR2 EKD. The CDR3 runs to 18 residues. The J gene is TRDJ3, the V gene TRDV2, with a weak D call TRDD3 (5 bases). Sequencing was done on a sample of blood. This receptor was obtained from a child who was a newborn, infant or young child, either healthy, febrile or measles-vaccinated (not recorded which). As DNA, the CDR3 is TGTGCCTGTGGCACCGTCTGGGCAAGCTCCTGGGACACCCGACAGATGTTTTTC. It encodes CACGTVWASSWDTRQMFF.